The clone carrying this T cell receptor beta chain was recorded once. Antigen specificity is unknown. In this CDR3 the conserved last residue, phenylalanine or tryptophan, is missing, so a read error is likely. This CDR3 comprises 18 residues. Germline CDR1 is SGHAT and CDR2 is FQNNGV. The sample comes from a study of tumor-infiltrating lymphocytes in primary liver carcinoma. Study summary: Patients underwent surgical resection for primary liver carcinoma. Staging placed the tumors at T1-T3 N0M0, and they measured about 4.2 to 10 cm across. The number of productive TCRbeta reads per sample ranged from roughly 3.5 to 7.13 million and was similar across tissue types. Whole-study results and caveats: Bulk, unsorted sampling meant CD4+ and CD8+ repertoires went uncompared.

Unsorted whole blood yielded blood RNA, and germline DNA was extracted as well. TCR beta cDNA was reverse-transcribed from about 500 ng of total RNA. The reaction used a constant-region primer and ProtoScript II reverse transcriptase. For TCR beta, libraries were produced by three nested multiplex PCR rounds using slightly modified ARM-PCR. It was with TRBV1-TRBV30 forward primers and a C-beta reverse primer that the first two PCR rounds were run, at approximately 10 cycles each. TCRdb reprocessed the multiplex PCR reads with MiXCR, giving one entry per CDR3 protein. The data show about 200,000 distinct CDR3 sequences, almost 65% seen once.

The clonotype originates from an older woman with primary liver carcinoma and hepatitis B virus infection. The sequenced material came from peripheral blood. The chain carries TRBV11-2 and TRBJ2-6, with 7 bases identical to TRBD2. As DNA, the CDR3 is TGTGCCAGCAGCTCAGTACTAGCGCCGACCTCTGGGGCCAACGTACTGACTTTA. This gives the protein CASSSVLAPTSGANVLTL.